The 9 T cell receptor beta chains given below trace back to one sample, sequenced in a study of CD8+ T cells in alopecia areata. In each case, RNA was isolated and then reverse transcribed into cDNA as the sequencing template. Sequencing used immunoSEQ multiplex PCR; TCRdb keeps in-frame clones, though not all of them. The sample has 190,000 or so clones; around 60% are singletons. Treatment here: oral pan-JAK inhibitor, 5-10 mg twice daily. The sample here was CD8+ T cells sorted from blood, taken at week 24, from a patient treated with tofacitinib. All receptors derive from a human donor with alopecia areata.

A few counts support this clone. The chain employs TRBV4-2 and TRBJ2-5; 11 positions match TRBD2. The CDR3 is 16 residues long. Germline V CDR1 and CDR2: LGHNA, YNFKEQ. J was trimmed by 5 bases and V by 0 bases; bases with no gene match: 5. CDR3 residues: CASSQELAGGRETQYF. CDR3 nucleotide sequence: TGTGCCAGCAGCCAAGAATTAGCGGGGGGGCGTGAGACCCAGTACTTC.

The chain couples TRBV5-1 to TRBJ2-3; D might be TRBD1 or TRBD2, each matching 5 bases. The V end was cut by 0 bases, the J end by 6 bases, with 5 bases between. The CDR3 has 12 amino acids. Germline V gene data show CDR1 as SGHRS and CDR2 as YFSETQ. The CDR3 here is CASSLGDDTQYF. DNA of the CDR3: TGCGCCAGCAGCTTGGGGGACGATACGCAGTATTTT.

This clone was picked up a small number of times. This chain uses TRBV9 with TRBJ1-6; D not resolved. The V and J ends lost 0 bases and 14 bases respectively, with 3 bases between them. CDR1 is SGDLS, CDR2 YYNGEE, per germline. The CDR3 loop spans 10 amino acids. The chain's CDR3 is CASSVASLHF. The CDR3 DNA reads TGTGCCAGCAGCGTAGCTTCCCTCCACTTT.

The count of this clone is one. The J gene is TRBJ2-3, the V gene TRBV7-9; D is unclear. This CDR3 has 15 amino acids. CDR1 and CDR2 (germline): SEHNR, FQNEAQ (reference sequence). The V end lost 5 bases, the J end lost 3 bases, and 15 bases lay between the germline ends. The CDR3 sequence is CASSPRSYRTDTQYF. The CDR3 DNA is TGTGCCAGCAGCCCGCGCTCGTACCGGACAGATACGCAGTATTTT.

The chain couples TRBV7-9 to TRBJ2-5; 10 bases agree with TRBD1. Germline CDR1 reads SEHNR; CDR2 reads FQNEAQ (reference sequence). The CDR3 contains 16 residues. V was pared by 5 bases and J by 2 bases, with 8 bases of the junction left unmatched. CDR3 nucleotides: TGTGCCAGCAGCCCAAGACAGGGGGCGAAACAAGAGACCCAGTACTTC. This gives the protein CASSPRQGAKQETQYF. The complete variable domain, with remaining parts taken from reference TRBV7-9 and TRBJ2-5, reads DTGVSQNPRHKITKRGQNVTFRCDPISEHNRLYWYRQTLGQGPEFLTYFQNEAQLEKSRLLSDRFSAERPKGSFSTLEIQRTEQGDSAMYLCASSPRQGAKQETQYFGPGTRLLVL.

V usage is TRBV27 and J usage is TRBJ2-5, with D maybe TRBD2 (5 bases). The CDR3 has 12 residues. Trimming took off 5 bases at V and 8 bases at J, with 12 bases between the two ends. Germline V gives CDR1 MNHEY, CDR2 SMNVEV (reference sequence). CDR3 DNA sequence: TGTGCCAGCAGTGACTACCTGGAAACCCAGTACTTC. Encoded protein: CASSDYLETQYF.

The chain employs TRBV30 and TRBJ2-1; D is unclear. Trimming took off 3 bases at V and 7 bases at J, with 16 bases between the two ends. Germline lookup yields CDR1 GTSNPN and CDR2 SVGIG (reference sequence). There are 14 residues in the CDR3. The CDR3 DNA reads as TGTGCCTGGAGCGGGTGGACGCCTCGGAATGAGCAGTTCTTC. It translates to CAWSGWTPRNEQFF.

This clone was observed a handful of times. V usage is TRBV29-1 and J usage is TRBJ2-1; D may be TRBD1 (5 bases). V shed 6 bases and J shed 5 bases, with 5 bases lying between them. The CDR3 consists of 10 residues. Germline CDR1 reads SQVTM; CDR2 reads ANQGSEA. CDR3 region: CSVGHNEQFF. DNA for the CDR3: TGCAGCGTGGGGCACAATGAGCAGTTCTTC.

This clone was seen a handful of times. V gene TRBV29-1 combines with J gene TRBJ1-4, with D possibly matching TRBD1 (6 bases). The germline CDR1 and CDR2 sequences are SQVTM and ANQGSEA. Trimming cost V 3 bases and J 10 bases, with 15 bases left between them. This CDR3 spans 13 amino acids. In nucleotides, the CDR3 is TGCAGCGTTGAGAAGGGGGGGGGAGGAAAACTGTTTTTT. Amino acids: CSVEKGGGGKLFF.